One and the same sample provided the 29 T cell receptor beta chains below, sequenced in a study of blood T cell repertoires in COVID-19. The repertoire was sequenced with immunoSEQ multiplex PCR; TCRdb's copy has only in-frame clones and lacks some. The repertoire holds about 250,000 clones, with about 82% as singletons. The source material was peripheral blood. These receptors originate from a woman older than 75 with COVID-19, enrolled during active disease.

CDR3 sequence reads: CASSLGGQGKGETQYF. The DNA for the CDR3 is TGTGCCAGCAGCTTGGGGGGACAGGGGAAAGGGGAGACCCAGTACTTC. The chain has TRBV5-4 and TRBJ2-5, with TRBD1 identical over 10 bases. Germline values: CDR1 SGHNT, CDR2 YYREEE (reference sequence). The junction had 7 bases not matched to a gene; V was cut back by 0 bases and J by 5 bases. The CDR3 length is 16 residues. Full variable domain (rest looked up from reference TRBV5-4 and TRBJ2-5): ETGVTQSPTHLIKTRGQQVTLRCSSQSGHNTVSWYQQALGQGPQFIFQYYREEENGRGNFPPRFSGLQFPNYSSELNVNALELDDSALYLCASSLGGQGKGETQYFGPGTRLLVL.

The genes are TRBV19 and TRBJ2-2; no clear D gene. The CDR3 extends over 15 amino acids. Trimming cost V 5 bases and J 4 bases, with 14 bases left between them. Germline loops: CDR1 LNHDA, CDR2 SQIVND (reference sequence). CDR3 DNA sequence: TGTGCCAGTAGTCCCCAGACACTCTCCACCGGGGAGCTGTTTTTT. It encodes CASSPQTLSTGELFF.

The chain links TRBV11-3 to TRBJ2-5, with 9 bases fitting TRBD2. V gave up 4 bases and J gave up 4 bases; unmatched junction bases: 7. The germline V gene encodes CDR1 SGHNT and CDR2 YENEEA. This CDR3 comprises 15 residues. The CDR3 bases are TGTGCCAGCAGCTCTACAGCGGGGGGAGGAGAGACCCAGTACTTC. Its translation is CASSSTAGGGETQYF.

This chain connects TRBV18 to TRBJ1-6; tentative D call: TRBD1 (5 bases). Trimming pared 3 bases from V and 10 bases from J, leaving 16 bases between. Germline lookup yields CDR1 KGHSH and CDR2 LQKENI. This CDR3 is built from 15 residues. As DNA, the CDR3 is TGTGCCAGCTCACCGCAGGGTACGTTCGGATCACCCCTCCACTTT. Protein product: CASSPQGTFGSPLHF.

V gene TRBV5-6 combines with J gene TRBJ1-5; TRBD1 matches at 7 bases. The germline V gene encodes CDR1 SGHDT and CDR2 YYEEEE. This CDR3 is built from 17 residues. J gave up 1 base and V 0 bases, and 7 bases lay outside the gene matches. CDR3 nucleotide sequence: TGTGCCAGCAGCTTGGGTAGGGGGCCACAGAGCAATCAGCCCCAGCATTTT. It is translated as CASSLGRGPQSNQPQHF.

The chain employs TRBV7-9 and TRBJ1-1; D gene uncertain. This CDR3 comprises 13 residues. V was shortened by 7 bases and J by 0 bases, with 9 bases between the two germline ends. Germline V gene data show CDR1 as SEHNR and CDR2 as FQNEAQ (reference sequence). In nucleotides, the CDR3 is TGTGCCAGCAATGGCGGGATGAACACTGAAGCTTTCTTT. Translation gives CASNGGMNTEAFF. The whole variable domain, remainder taken from reference TRBV7-9 and TRBJ1-1, is DTGVSQNPRHKITKRGQNVTFRCDPISEHNRLYWYRQTLGQGPEFLTYFQNEAQLEKSRLLSDRFSAERPKGSFSTLEIQRTEQGDSAMYLCASNGGMNTEAFFGQGTRLTVV.

The chain recombines TRBV7-2 with TRBJ2-1; D not certain. The germline gives CDR1 SGHTA, CDR2 FQGNSA. The V end was cut by 2 bases, the J end by 8 bases, with 16 bases between. The CDR3 spans 15 residues. CDR3 sequence (DNA): TGTGCCAGCAGCTTAATTGGCAGTTATTCCGATGAGCAGTTCTTC. It yields the protein CASSLIGSYSDEQFF.

This chain links TRBV6-5 with TRBJ2-3; D is undetermined. The V end was cut by 5 bases, the J end by 1 base, with 10 bases between. The germline CDR1 and CDR2 sequences are MNHEY and SVGAGI. The CDR3 extends over 14 amino acids. The CDR3 DNA is TGTGCCAGCAGTAGACACCTACGCACAGATACGCAGTATTTT. It encodes CASSRHLRTDTQYF.

The rearrangement joins TRBV7-2 to TRBJ1-4; TRBD1 is a possible D gene (6 bases). Looked up from germline, CDR1 is SGHTA and CDR2 is FQGNSA. The V end was cut by 1 base, the J end by 7 bases, with 19 bases between. The CDR3 is 17 amino acids. The CDR3 sequence: CASSLDSRTEGGEKLFF. The CDR3 DNA reads as TGTGCCAGCAGCTTAGATTCCAGGACAGAAGGGGGTGAAAAACTGTTTTTT.

The genes are TRBV2 and TRBJ1-4; 9 bases line up with TRBD1. The V segment lost 4 bases and the J segment 3 bases; nucleotides outside the gene matches: 3. The CDR3 spans 15 residues. Germline V CDR1 and CDR2: SNHLY, FYNNEI. CDR3 residues: CASSVQGAANEKLFF. The CDR3 DNA reads as TGTGCCAGCAGTGTACAGGGGGCGGCTAATGAAAAACTGTTTTTT.

This clone was found a few times. The chain links TRBV10-3 to TRBJ2-7; 9 bases are a match to TRBD1. After removal of 10 bases from V and 6 bases from J, the junction contained 16 bases not matched to a gene. This CDR3 region has 15 residues. Germline loops: CDR1 ENHRY, CDR2 SYGVKD. The CDR3 coding sequence is TGTGCCACCTCCTTAAACCGGGACAGGGCGTCCGAGCAGTACTTC. Amino acids: CATSLNRDRASEQYF.

This chain connects TRBV5-1 to TRBJ2-7, with 7 bases matching TRBD1. The CDR3 has 14 residues. After removal of 4 bases from V and 5 bases from J, the junction contained 9 bases not matched to a gene. The germline V gene encodes CDR1 SGHRS and CDR2 YFSETQ. CDR3 DNA sequence: TGCGCCAGCAGCCCAGGACAGGCTAGAAACGAGCAGTACTTC. It translates to CASSPGQARNEQYF.

CDR3 sequence reads: CASSSRQGNEKLFF. The CDR3 DNA reads as TGTGCCAGCAGTTCCAGACAGGGTAATGAAAAACTGTTTTTT. The chain employs TRBV6-6 and TRBJ1-4, with 7 nucleotides matching TRBD1. This CDR3 is built from 14 residues. Per the germline V gene, CDR1 is MNHNY and CDR2 is SVGAGI (reference sequence). V shed 4 bases, J shed 4 bases, and the junction held 3 bases outside the gene matches.

V usage is TRBV14 and J usage is TRBJ2-5; D is undetermined. V lost 4 bases to trimming and J lost 1 base, with 10 bases between them. The CDR3 runs to 14 residues. Germline V gene sequence: CDR1 SGHDN, CDR2 FVKESK. The CDR3: CASSLSLLQETQYF. CDR3 coding DNA: TGTGCCAGCAGCCTCTCCTTACTCCAAGAGACCCAGTACTTC.

The rearrangement joins TRBV25-1 to TRBJ2-7; 7 bases fit TRBD2. The germline gives CDR1 MGHDK, CDR2 SYGVNS. This CDR3 comprises 17 residues. V shed 3 bases and J 0 bases; nucleotides not matched to a gene: 11. As DNA, the CDR3 is TGTGCCAGCAGTGATCACCGTTTCGGGGGGAGCTCCTACGAGCAGTACTTC. This gives the protein CASSDHRFGGSSYEQYF.

V and J are TRBV6-1 and TRBJ2-5, with 8 bases matching TRBD1. Germline lookup yields CDR1 MNHNS and CDR2 SASEGT. This CDR3 has 15 residues. J was trimmed by 5 bases and V by 2 bases; bases with no gene match: 7. The DNA for the CDR3 is TGTGCCAGCAGTGAAAGCAGGGGGCGCGAGGAGACCCAGTACTTC. It translates to CASSESRGREETQYF.

The rearrangement links TRBV28 to TRBJ1-2, with unresolved D. Germline V gives CDR1 MDHEN, CDR2 SYDVKM. CDR3 length: 11 amino acids. Trimming stripped 11 bases from V and 0 bases from J, with 7 bases between. The CDR3 loop is CAYQTNYGYTF. The CDR3 DNA reads TGTGCCTACCAGACTAACTATGGCTACACCTTC.

The rearrangement joins TRBV18 to TRBJ2-6; D possibly corresponds to TRBD2 (5 bases). V was trimmed by 2 bases and J by 0 bases, leaving 8 bases between them. Germline V gene data show CDR1 as KGHSH and CDR2 as LQKENI. CDR3 length equals 16 residues. The CDR3 region is CASSPRESSGANVLTF. The CDR3 coding sequence is TGTGCCAGCTCACCAAGGGAGTCCTCTGGGGCCAACGTCCTGACTTTC.

V and J are TRBV10-3 and TRBJ1-1; TRBD1 matches 7 bases. J was trimmed by 0 bases and V by 2 bases; bases with no gene match: 6. This CDR3 region has 16 residues. CDR1 is ENHRY and CDR2 is SYGVKD in the germline V gene. The CDR3 DNA sequence: TGTGCCATCAGTGAGGGGGGACAGCTTATGAACACTGAAGCTTTCTTT. Its translation is CAISEGGQLMNTEAFF.

The chain links TRBV5-4 to TRBJ1-3; the D is unclear. V lost 0 bases and J 1 base, leaving 11 bases between the germline ends. Germline loops: CDR1 SGHNT, CDR2 YYREEE (reference sequence). There are 16 residues in the CDR3. CDR3 coding DNA: TGTGCCAGCAGCTTGGGAGGAATTCTTTCTGGAAACACCATATATTTT. Residues: CASSLGGILSGNTIYF.

This rearrangement joins TRBV10-3 to TRBJ2-2; D unclear. The CDR3 contains 14 residues. Germline V CDR1 and CDR2: ENHRY, SYGVKD. V lost 4 bases and J lost 0, with 6 bases in between. The CDR3 DNA reads TGTGCCATCAGTGGCGCCCCGAACACCGGGGAGCTGTTTTTT. Its translation: CAISGAPNTGELFF.

The chain couples TRBV7-6 to TRBJ2-5; 13 nucleotides match TRBD2. Germline CDR1 and CDR2: SGHVS and FNYEAQ. Trimming took 5 bases from V and 2 from J; bases not matched to a gene: 5. The length of the CDR3 is 16 residues. CDR3 nucleotides: TGTGCCAGCAGCAAACGACTAGCGGGGGGACAAGAGACCCAGTACTTC. Translating gives CASSKRLAGGQETQYF.

The CDR3 DNA reads TGTGCCAGCAGTTTGGCGGGAGGTACTAATGAAAAACTGTTTTTT. Amino acids: CASSLAGGTNEKLFF. The chain combines TRBV28 with TRBJ1-4; no reliable D call. Per germline, CDR1 MDHEN and CDR2 SYDVKM. The V gene lost 3 bases and the J gene lost 2 bases, with 10 bases spanning the gap. This CDR3 region has 15 residues. The whole variable domain, remainder taken from reference TRBV28 and TRBJ1-4, is DVKVTQSSRYLVKRTGEKVFLECVQDMDHENMFWYRQDPGLGLRLIYFSYDVKMKEKGDIPEGYSVSREKKERFSLILESASTNQTSMYLCASSLAGGTNEKLFFGSGTQLSVL.

The rearrangement joins TRBV7-9 to TRBJ2-1, with TRBD2 identical over 9 bases. V dropped 5 bases and J dropped 12; count of bases not matched to a gene: 8. Germline loops: CDR1 SEHNR, CDR2 FQNEAQ (reference sequence). The CDR3 consists of 13 residues. CDR3 in amino acids: CASSGSGGLRQFF. For the CDR3, the DNA is TGTGCCAGCAGCGGTAGCGGGGGATTGAGGCAGTTCTTC.

The V gene is TRBV18, the J gene TRBJ2-7; a weak D match, TRBD1 (6 bases). The V gene lost 6 bases and the J gene lost 5 bases, with 17 bases spanning the gap. This CDR3 contains 14 residues. Germline V CDR1 and CDR2: KGHSH, LQKENI. The CDR3 protein is CASSQGMGADEQYV. CDR3 bases: TGTGCCAGCTCGCAAGGCATGGGGGCAGACGAGCAGTACGTC.

The gene calls are TRBV28 and TRBJ1-2; 9 positions agree with TRBD1. With 6 bases clipped from V and 8 bases from J, the junction kept 10 bases outside the gene matches. CDR3 length: 14 residues. Germline V gene sequence: CDR1 MDHEN, CDR2 SYDVKM. CDR3: CASSLGWDRDGYTF. CDR3 nucleotides: TGTGCCAGCAGCTTGGGCTGGGACAGGGACGGCTACACCTTC.

This clone was counted a single time. The V call is TRBV3-1 (or the pseudogene TRBV3-2), the J call TRBJ1-5; D gene unclear. The germline CDR1 and CDR2 sequences are LGHDT and YNNKEL (reference sequence). The CDR3 totals 17 residues. Trimming removed 3 bases at V and 0 bases at J, with 15 bases between. CDR3: CASSHGPGYGSNQPQHF. CDR3 coding DNA: TGTGCCAGCAGCCACGGGCCGGGGTATGGTAGCAATCAGCCCCAGCATTTT.

This sequence joins TRBV5-8 and TRBJ1-2; a weak D match, TRBD1 (5 bases). Germline V lookup: CDR1 SGHTS, CDR2 YDEGEE. The V gene lost 5 bases and the J gene lost 3 bases, with 20 bases spanning the gap. The CDR3 consists of 16 residues. The CDR3 DNA reads TGTGCCAGCAGTGTTGGAGGGGCCCTCGGCGACTATGGCTACACCTTC. Residues: CASSVGGALGDYGYTF.

V is TRBV4-1 and J is TRBJ1-2; maybe TRBD1 (5 bases). The V and J ends lost 3 bases and 8 bases respectively, with 16 bases between them. Germline V gives CDR1 MGHRA, CDR2 YSYEKL. The CDR3 runs to 14 residues. CDR3 nucleotide sequence: TGCGCCAGCAGCCACGGGGGTGGGGCGTGGGGCTACACCTTC. It specifies CASSHGGGAWGYTF.